This TCR beta chain is drawn from a study of blood T cell repertoires in COVID-19. Study as a whole: Samples of COVID-19 (acute and convalescent) were obtained from the United States, Italy and Spain. T cells, B-cell-depleted T cells, or PBMCs provided the cDNA or gDNA that served as material.

Those enrolled in Seattle joined during active infection and were followed longitudinally afterward. Method: immunoSEQ multiplex PCR; TCRdb's copy keeps in-frame clones and lacks some. The repertoire holds a few hundred thousand clones, 70% to 90% seen once, with under 4% in the top ten. Germline V gives CDR1 LGHNA, CDR2 YSLEER. The CDR3 is 18 amino acids. The J segment lost 4 bases and the V segment lost 0 bases, leaving 9 bases of the junction unmatched. The sample taken for sequencing was peripheral blood. This chain connects TRBV4-3 to TRBJ2-3; 11 bases are shared with TRBD2. The receptor was isolated from a woman aged 30 to 39 with COVID-19, enrolled during active disease. CDR3 nucleotide sequence: TGCGCCAGCAGCCAAGATCTTAGGGCTAGCGGGGGGTCAGATACGCAGTATTTT. This gives the protein CASSQDLRASGGSDTQYF.